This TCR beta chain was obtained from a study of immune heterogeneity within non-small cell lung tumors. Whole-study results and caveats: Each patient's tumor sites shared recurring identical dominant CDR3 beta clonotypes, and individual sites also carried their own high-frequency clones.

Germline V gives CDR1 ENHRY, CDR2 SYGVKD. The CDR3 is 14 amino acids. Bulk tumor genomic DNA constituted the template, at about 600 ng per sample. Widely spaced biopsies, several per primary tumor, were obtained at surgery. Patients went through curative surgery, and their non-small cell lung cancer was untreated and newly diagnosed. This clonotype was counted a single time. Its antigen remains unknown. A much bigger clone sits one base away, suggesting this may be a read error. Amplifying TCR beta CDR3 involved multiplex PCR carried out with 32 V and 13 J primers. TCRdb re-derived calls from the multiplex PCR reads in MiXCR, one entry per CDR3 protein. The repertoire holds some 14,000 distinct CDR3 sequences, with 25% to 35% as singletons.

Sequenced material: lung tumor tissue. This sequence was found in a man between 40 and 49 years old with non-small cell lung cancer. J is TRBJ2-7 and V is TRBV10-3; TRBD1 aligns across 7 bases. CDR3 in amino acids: CAISEGGQPYEEYF. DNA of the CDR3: TGTGCCATCAGTGAGGGGGGACAGCCCTACGAGGAGTACTTC.